This T cell receptor beta chain originates from a study of cytomegalovirus exposure and HLA in healthy donors. The CDR3 loop spans 16 amino acids. Germline V gene sequence: CDR1 MDHEN, CDR2 SYDVKM. The PCR had 60 Vbeta and 13 Jbeta primers. Only in-frame clones appear in the TCRdb table, and some are missing; sequencing was by immunoSEQ multiplex PCR. The table includes about 200,000 clones, approximately 80% detected once. Each donor was nominally healthy when sampled (though unrecorded immune exposures were likely). Study-wide results and limits: The authors reported that TCR beta sequences could predict HLA-A and HLA-B alleles. These predictions were accurate for most subjects in the first cohort. The authors later found TCR association rates varying by HLA locus, with DRB1 most and HLA-C fewest. TCR beta V segments were, for the most part, productive about 87% or about 30% of the time in an earlier analysis.

Note on this clone: Its antigen is unknown.

The TCR originated in a woman under 40 in good health and CMV-seronegative. The chain has TRBV28 and TRBJ2-5; 7 bases align to TRBD2. The J call may be faulty, since TRBJ2-7 better matches the DNA end. The specimen was PBMCs. The CDR3 region has the DNA TGTGCCAGCAGTTTCTGGGGGAGTGGCTCGGGGGGCGAGCAGTACTTC. Amino acids: CASSFWGSGSGGEQYF.